This TCR beta chain is from a study of T cell repertoires in cytomegalovirus infection. Study at large: Indications came from public TCR beta signatures; they pointed to CMV infection and to a matching HLA type. Study-wide results and limits: Dominating the ex vivo response were HLA-C-restricted CMV-specific TCR beta clonotypes. CMV carriers with the relevant HLA were identified by cumulative public TCR beta family frequency.

TCRdb analysed the reads with MiXCR anew, one entry per CDR3 protein. The sample shows under 600,000 distinct CDR3 sequences, approximately 15% of them seen only once. At least ten counts were recorded for this clonotype. Its antigen is not known. V was trimmed by 8 bases and J by 6 bases, leaving 14 bases between them. This CDR3 comprises 13 residues. Germline V lookup: CDR1 LNHDA, CDR2 SQIVND (reference sequence). Sequenced material: CD8+ T cells from PBMCs. V gene TRBV19 combines with J gene TRBJ2-1; weak D call: TRBD2 (5 bases). The clonotype comes from a human donor in good health (CMV status not recorded). Some clones in this sample may be carry-over from other donors' samples. CDR3 protein: CASAFSESNEQFF. The CDR3 nucleotides read TGTGCCAGTGCTTTTAGCGAAAGCAATGAGCAGTTCTTC.